This entry describes one T cell receptor beta chain. The data were taken from a study of shared clonotypes between healthy human individuals. Study information: Donors were a couple of women and a few men aged 18 to 49.

Researchers divided each subset's genomic DNA evenly across several immunoSEQ plates. Method: immunoSEQ multiplex PCR; TCRdb's copy keeps in-frame clones and lacks some. The sample has over a million clones; around 78% are singletons. Sample: memory CD4+ T cells from PBMCs. Sample subset: CD45RA-negative fraction. This TCR was sampled from a man younger than 30 in good health. Some clones in this sample may be carry-over from other donors' samples.

CDR3 bases: TGTGCCAGCAGCCACAGGCGCGCTGGAAACACCATATATTTT. Translating gives CASSHRRAGNTIYF. The chain is built from TRBV7-8 and TRBJ1-3; D might be TRBD1 (5 bases). Trimming removed 5 bases from V and 2 bases from J, with 10 bases in between. Germline V lookup: CDR1 SGHVS, CDR2 FQNEAQ. The CDR3 covers 14 residues.